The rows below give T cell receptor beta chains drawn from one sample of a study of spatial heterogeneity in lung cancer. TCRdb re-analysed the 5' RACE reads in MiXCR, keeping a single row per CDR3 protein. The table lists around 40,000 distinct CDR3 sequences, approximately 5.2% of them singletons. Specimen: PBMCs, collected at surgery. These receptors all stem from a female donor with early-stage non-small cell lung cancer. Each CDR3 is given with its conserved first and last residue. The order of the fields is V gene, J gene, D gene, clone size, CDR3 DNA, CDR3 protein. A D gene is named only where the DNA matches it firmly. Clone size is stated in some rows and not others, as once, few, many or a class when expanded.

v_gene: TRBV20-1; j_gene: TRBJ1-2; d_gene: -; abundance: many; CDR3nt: TGCAGTGCTAGAGATGGCAGGCCCACCCCCTATGGCTACACCTTC; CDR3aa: CSARDGRPTPYGYTF
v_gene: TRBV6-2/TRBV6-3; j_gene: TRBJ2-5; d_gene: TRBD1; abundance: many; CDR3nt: TGTGCCAGCAGCTCCCGGACAGGGGGACAAGAGACCCAGTACTTC; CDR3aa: CASSSRTGGQETQYF
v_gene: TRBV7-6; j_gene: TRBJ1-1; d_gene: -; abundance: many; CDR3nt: TGTGCCAGCAGCTTAGTGGCAGGAGGGAACACTGAAGCTTTCTTT; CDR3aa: CASSLVAGGNTEAFF
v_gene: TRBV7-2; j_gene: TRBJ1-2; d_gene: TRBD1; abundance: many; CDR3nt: TGTGCCAGCAGCCCAGACAGGGTTGGCGGCTACACCTTC; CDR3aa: CASSPDRVGGYTF
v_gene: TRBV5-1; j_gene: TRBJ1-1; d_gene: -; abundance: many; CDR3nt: TGCGCCAGCAGCTTAGCAATGGCAGCGAACACTGAAGCTTTCTTT; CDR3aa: CASSLAMAANTEAFF
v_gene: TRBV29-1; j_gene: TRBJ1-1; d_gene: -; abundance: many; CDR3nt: TGCAGCGTTGATGACGGGATGAACACTGAAGCTTTCTTT; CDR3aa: CSVDDGMNTEAFF
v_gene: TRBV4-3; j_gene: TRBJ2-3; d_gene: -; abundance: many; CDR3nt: TGCGCCAGCAGCCAGACTTGGGGGACGGGCACAGATACGCAGTATTTT; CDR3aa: CASSQTWGTGTDTQYF
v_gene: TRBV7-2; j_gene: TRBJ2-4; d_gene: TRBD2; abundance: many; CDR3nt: TGTGCCAGCAGCTTCCCGGGACTAGCTTCGTCTCGAGCCAAAAACATTCAGTACTTC; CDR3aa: CASSFPGLASSRAKNIQYF
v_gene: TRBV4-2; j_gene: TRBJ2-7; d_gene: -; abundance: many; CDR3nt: TGTGCCAGCAGCCAAGATCCGGGAGCCGAGCAGTACTTC; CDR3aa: CASSQDPGAEQYF
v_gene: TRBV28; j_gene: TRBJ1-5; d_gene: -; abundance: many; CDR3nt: TGTGCCAGCACCATCTCGGGGGGCAATCAGCCCCAGCATTTT; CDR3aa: CASTISGGNQPQHF
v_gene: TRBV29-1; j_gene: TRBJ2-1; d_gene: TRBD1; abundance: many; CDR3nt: TGCAGCGGGTTAAGCGGACAGGGGGCCTACAATGAGCAGTTCTTC; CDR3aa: CSGLSGQGAYNEQFF
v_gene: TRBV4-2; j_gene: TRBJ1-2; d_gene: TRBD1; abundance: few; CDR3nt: TGTGCCAGCAGCCAAGATAGTGAAGGACAGGGTCATGGCTACACCTTC; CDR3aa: CASSQDSEGQGHGYTF
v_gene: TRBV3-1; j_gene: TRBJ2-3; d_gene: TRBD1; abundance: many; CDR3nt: TGTGCCAGCAGCCGGACAGGGGGCACAGATACGCAGTATTTT; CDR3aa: CASSRTGGTDTQYF
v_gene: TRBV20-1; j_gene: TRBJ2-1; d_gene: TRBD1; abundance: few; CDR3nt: TGCAGTGCTAGGTTAAAGGACAGGGACTACAATGAGCAGTTCTTC; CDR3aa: CSARLKDRDYNEQFF
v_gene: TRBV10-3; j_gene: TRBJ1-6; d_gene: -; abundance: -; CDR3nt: TGTGCCATCAGTGAGAGGGGGGGGAGAGATAATTCACCCCTCCACTTT; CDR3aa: CAISERGGRDNSPLHF
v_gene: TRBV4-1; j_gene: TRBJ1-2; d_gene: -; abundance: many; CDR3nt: TGCGCCAGCAGCCAAACCGGGACTTACAACTATGGCTACACCTTC; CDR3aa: CASSQTGTYNYGYTF
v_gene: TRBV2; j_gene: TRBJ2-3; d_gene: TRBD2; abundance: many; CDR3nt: TGTGCCAGTCCTAGGACTAGCGGGGGCCTGCCCCCTAGCACAGATACGCAGTATTTT; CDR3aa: CASPRTSGGLPPSTDTQYF
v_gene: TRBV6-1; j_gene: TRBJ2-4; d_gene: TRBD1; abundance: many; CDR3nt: TGTGCCAGCAGTGAAGCGGGTCCGGGACAGGGACCAAAAAACATTCAGTACTTC; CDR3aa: CASSEAGPGQGPKNIQYF
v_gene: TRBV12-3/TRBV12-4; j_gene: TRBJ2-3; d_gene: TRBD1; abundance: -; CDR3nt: TGTGCCAGCAGTCCGGGACAGGGTGAGGCAGATACGCAGTATTTT; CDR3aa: CASSPGQGEADTQYF
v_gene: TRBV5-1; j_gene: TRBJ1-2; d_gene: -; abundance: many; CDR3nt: TGCGCCAGCAGCTTGGGACAGAGTTCGGGCTCTTTCACCTATGGCTACACCTTC; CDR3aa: CASSLGQSSGSFTYGYTF
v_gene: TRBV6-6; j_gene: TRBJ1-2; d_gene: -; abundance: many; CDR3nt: TGTGCCAGCAGTTACATCACAGGCGGGTACGGCTACACCTTC; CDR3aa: CASSYITGGYGYTF
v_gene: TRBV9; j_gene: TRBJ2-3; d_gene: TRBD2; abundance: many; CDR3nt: TGTGCCAGCAGCCCTCAATCGGGGGGGCCTCGCACAGATACGCAGTATTTT; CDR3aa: CASSPQSGGPRTDTQYF
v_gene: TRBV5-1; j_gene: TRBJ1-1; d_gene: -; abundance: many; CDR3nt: TGCGCCAGCAGCTTGGATGTGGCACTGAACACTGAAGCTTTCTTT; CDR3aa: CASSLDVALNTEAFF
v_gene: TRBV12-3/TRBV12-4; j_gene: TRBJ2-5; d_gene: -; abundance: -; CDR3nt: TGTGCCAGCAGTAGTCCTTGGGAGACCCAGTACTTC; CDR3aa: CASSSPWETQYF
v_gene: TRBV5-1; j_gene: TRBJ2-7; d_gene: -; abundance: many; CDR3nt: TGCGCCAGCAGCTTGGGCGCCGTATCCTACCCTTACGAGCAGTACTTC; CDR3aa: CASSLGAVSYPYEQYF
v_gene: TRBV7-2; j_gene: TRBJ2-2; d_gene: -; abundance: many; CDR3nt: TGTGCCAGCAGCTTAGCCTGGGGGACTGACGGGGAGCTGTTTTTT; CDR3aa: CASSLAWGTDGELFF
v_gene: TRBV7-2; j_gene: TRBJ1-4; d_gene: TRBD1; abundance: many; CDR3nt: TGTGCCAGCAGCTTAGAGGGCAGGGGGCGAACTAATGAAAAACTGTTTTTT; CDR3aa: CASSLEGRGRTNEKLFF
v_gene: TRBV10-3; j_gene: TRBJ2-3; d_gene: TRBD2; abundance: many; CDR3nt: TGTGCCATCGGCGGGGGGGCCCCAGATACGCAGTATTTT; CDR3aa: CAIGGGAPDTQYF
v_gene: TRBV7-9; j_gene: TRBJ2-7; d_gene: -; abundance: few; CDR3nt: TGTGCCAGCATGCATTATGACCCTTCCTACGAGCAGTACTTC; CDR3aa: CASMHYDPSYEQYF
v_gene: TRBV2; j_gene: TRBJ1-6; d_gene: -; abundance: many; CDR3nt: TGTGCCAGCAGGGACAGCTCCTATAATTCACCCCTCCACTTT; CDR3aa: CASRDSSYNSPLHF
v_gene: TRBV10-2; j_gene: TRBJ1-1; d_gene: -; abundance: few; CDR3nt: TGCGCCAGCAGTGAGTCGAATTTACTTGGGGGCAGCCTGAACACTGAAGCTTTCTTT; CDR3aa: CASSESNLLGGSLNTEAFF
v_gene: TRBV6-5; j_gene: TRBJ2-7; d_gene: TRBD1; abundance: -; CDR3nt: TGTGCCAGCAGTTACTCCGGCCTACCGGGACAGCGATACTACGAGCAGTACTTC; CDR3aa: CASSYSGLPGQRYYEQYF
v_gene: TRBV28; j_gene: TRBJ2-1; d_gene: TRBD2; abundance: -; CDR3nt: TGTGCCAGCAGTTTTTCCACTAGCGGGGGACCCTACAATGAGCAGTTCTTC; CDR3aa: CASSFSTSGGPYNEQFF
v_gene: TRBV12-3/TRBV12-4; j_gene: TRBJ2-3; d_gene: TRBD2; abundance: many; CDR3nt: TGTGCCAGCAGTTTGACTAGCGGGGGGCACTATACGCAGTATTTT; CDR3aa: CASSLTSGGHYTQYF
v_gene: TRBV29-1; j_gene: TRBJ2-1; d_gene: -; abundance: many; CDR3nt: TGCAGCGTTGTGGGCTCCCCGAGCTCCTACAATGAGCAGTTCTTC; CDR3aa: CSVVGSPSSYNEQFF
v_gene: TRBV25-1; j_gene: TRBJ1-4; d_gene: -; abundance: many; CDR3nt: TGTGCCAGCAGTAGGGCGACTAATGAAAAACTGTTTTTT; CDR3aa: CASSRATNEKLFF
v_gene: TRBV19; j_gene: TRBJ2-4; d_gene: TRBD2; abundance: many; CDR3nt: TGTGCCAGTAGTATAGTCGCCGGGGGGTCCAAAAACATTCAGTACTTC; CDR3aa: CASSIVAGGSKNIQYF